This T cell receptor (beta chain) was sequenced for a study of T cell responses to AZD1222 COVID-19 vaccine. The method was immunoSEQ multiplex PCR; TCRdb's version includes in-frame clones alone and lacks a portion of them. Here the sample spans about 110,000 clones, 88% being singletons. The germline V gene has CDR1 LNHDA and CDR2 SQIVND (reference sequence). This CDR3 is 13 amino acids long. After removal of 5 bases from V and 6 bases from J, the junction contained 4 bases not matched to a gene. Worth noting for this clone: Antigen unknown.

Broader study findings: Among spike-specific TCRs, nearly half reportedly target unmutated variant regions.

This sample comprised peripheral blood, obtained on day 0 of AZD1222 vaccination. The gene calls are TRBV19 and TRBJ2-4; 7 bases map to TRBD1. This TCR was sampled from an adult in good health. CDR3 nucleotide sequence: TGTGCCAGTAGTCCCCGGGACAGAAACATTCAGTACTTC. Its protein is CASSPRDRNIQYF.